This TCR beta chain was captured in a study of cytomegalovirus exposure and HLA in healthy donors. The germline V gene has CDR1 SGHTA and CDR2 FQGNSA. The length of the CDR3 is 15 residues. With V trimmed by 1 base and J by 6 bases, 4 bases remained unmatched. PCR employed 60 Vbeta and 13 Jbeta primers. Clones were read by immunoSEQ multiplex PCR, and TCRdb kept only the in-frame ones, dropping some. The sample consists of approximately 86,000 clones, roughly 85% of them appearing once. J is TRBJ2-4 and V is TRBV7-2, with 9 bases aligning to TRBD2. The source is a man aged 35 to 55 in good health and CMV-seropositive. The specimen sequenced was PBMCs. For the CDR3, the DNA is TGTGCCAGCAGCTTAGTTGGCGGGAGGGGAAACATTCAGTACTTC. Translation: CASSLVGGRGNIQYF.